This passage covers 20 T cell receptor beta chains from one sample sequenced in a study of shared clonotypes between healthy human individuals. TCRdb's table, derived via immunoSEQ multiplex PCR, lists solely in-frame clones and lacks some. The sample records roughly 2.2 million clones, 80% to 95% being singletons. The sequenced sample consisted of naive CD4+ T cells from PBMCs. Indicated subset: CD45RA+ positively selected. The receptors stem from a man younger than 35 in good health. Some clones in this sample may be carry-over from other donors' samples.

The CDR3 bases are TGCGCCAGCAAGGACACTTATACAATCGAGCAGTTCTTC. Its protein is CASKDTYTIEQFF. The V call is TRBV10-2, the J call TRBJ2-1; the D gene is possibly TRBD1 (5 bases). This CDR3 contains 13 residues. Germline V gene lookup returns CDR1 WSHSY and CDR2 SAAADI. V lost 7 bases to trimming and J lost 10 bases, with 17 bases between them.

The gene calls are TRBV2 and TRBJ1-3; D is perhaps TRBD1 (5 bases). The CDR3 runs to 16 residues. V shed 3 bases and J shed 2 bases, with 14 bases lying between them. CDR1 is SNHLY and CDR2 is FYNNEI in the germline V gene. The CDR3 loop is CASSEMGRVAGNTIYF. The CDR3 DNA is TGTGCCAGCAGTGAGATGGGCAGGGTAGCTGGAAACACCATATATTTT.

The chain couples TRBV7-2 to TRBJ2-7; a possible D gene is TRBD1 (5 bases). Germline assignment: CDR1 SGHTA and CDR2 FQGNSA. This CDR3 spans 14 amino acids. Trimming left V 1 base short and J 3 bases short, with 10 bases between. The CDR3 bases are TGTGCCAGCAGCTTAGGCCGACAGTACTACGAGCAGTACTTC. It is translated as CASSLGRQYYEQYF.

J is TRBJ1-1 and V is TRBV9, with 8 nucleotides matching TRBD1. Germline lookup yields CDR1 SGDLS and CDR2 YYNGEE. Trimming cost V 3 bases and J 2 bases; bases outside gene matches: 6. The length of the CDR3 is 15 residues. Here the CDR3 DNA reads TGTGCCAGCAGCGACAGGGGGGCCCAAAACACTGAAGCTTTCTTT. Residues: CASSDRGAQNTEAFF.

J is TRBJ1-5 and V is TRBV18; D might be TRBD1 (5 bases). The CDR3 is 14 amino acids. V lost 2 bases and J lost 3, with 8 bases in between. CDR1 is KGHSH and CDR2 is LQKENI in the germline V gene. CDR3 amino acids: CASSPDSTNQPQHF. CDR3 in DNA: TGTGCCAGCTCACCAGACAGTACCAATCAGCCCCAGCATTTT.

The chain has TRBV5-1 and TRBJ1-2; D uncertain. The germline CDR1 and CDR2 sequences are SGHRS and YFSETQ. V shed 3 bases and J shed 6 bases, with 12 bases lying between them. The CDR3 spans 13 residues. CDR3 coding DNA: TGCGCCAGCAGCTGGACGGTGGTTGATGGCTACACCTTC. Translated, it gives CASSWTVVDGYTF. Based on the CDR3 plus reference TRBV5-1 and TRBJ1-2, the full variable domain is KAGVTQTPRYLIKTRGQQVTLSCSPISGHRSVSWYQQTPGQGLQFLFEYFSETQRNKGNFPGRFSGRQFSNSRSEMNVSTLELGDSALYLCASSWTVVDGYTFGSGTRLTVV.

The gene calls are TRBV7-3 and TRBJ2-1; TRBD2 might be the D (6 bases). Per germline, CDR1 SGHTA and CDR2 FQGTGA. The length of the CDR3 is 12 residues. V was clipped by 5 bases and J by 12 bases, with 14 bases between them. For the CDR3, the DNA is TGTGCCAGCAGCGCCCTACTGGGGGGGCAGTTCTTC. Residues: CASSALLGGQFF.

The rearrangement links TRBV10-3 to TRBJ1-1, with D tentatively TRBD1 (6 bases). Germline V gene sequence: CDR1 ENHRY, CDR2 SYGVKD. Trimming took 0 bases from V and 3 from J, leaving 11 bases between them. This CDR3 region has 15 residues. The CDR3 sequence is CAISESTGRYTEAFF. CDR3 nucleotide sequence: TGTGCCATCAGTGAGTCAACAGGGCGCTACACTGAAGCTTTCTTT.

The J gene is TRBJ1-1, the V gene TRBV9, with a tentative D call TRBD1 (5 bases). Per the germline V gene, CDR1 is SGDLS and CDR2 is YYNGEE. Trimming left V 6 bases short and J 3 bases short, with 12 bases between. This CDR3 is 13 amino acids long. CDR3 bases: TGTGCCAGCACCGGGGCACGGCACACTGAAGCTTTCTTT. Translating gives CASTGARHTEAFF.

This chain connects TRBV28 to TRBJ2-7; D is undetermined. Trimming left V 8 bases short and J 9 bases short, with 23 bases between. The CDR3 sequence is 14 residues long. CDR1 and CDR2 from the germline V gene are MDHEN and SYDVKM. The DNA for the CDR3 is TGTGCCAGCGGAGAGCCGGTGACCGGAGTCGGGCAGTACTTC. It yields the protein CASGEPVTGVGQYF.

The chain links TRBV19 to TRBJ1-5; D might be TRBD1 (6 bases). Per germline, CDR1 LNHDA and CDR2 SQIVND (reference sequence). Trimming shortened V by 4 bases and J by 0 bases, and 13 bases separated the two germline ends. The CDR3 has 16 amino acids. In DNA, the CDR3 is TGTGCCAGTAGTACCACCGGGGGGCATAGCAATCAGCCCCAGCATTTT. Its translation is CASSTTGGHSNQPQHF.

Comment on this clone: The same CDR3 arises from other DNA sequences in this sample as well. This chain connects TRBV11-3 to TRBJ2-3; unclear D gene. V was cut by 3 bases and J by 0 bases, with 4 bases left in between. The CDR3 sequence is 13 residues long. The germline V gene has CDR1 SGHNT and CDR2 YENEEA. The DNA of the CDR3 is TGTGCCAGCAGCTTCCGAAGCACAGATACGCAGTATTTT. It is translated as CASSFRSTDTQYF.

This sequence joins TRBV5-4 and TRBJ2-3; 9 nucleotides agree with TRBD1. The germline V gene encodes CDR1 SGHNT and CDR2 YYREEE (reference sequence). The CDR3 spans 15 residues. The V segment lost 4 bases and the J segment 3 bases; nucleotides outside the gene matches: 6. For the CDR3, the DNA is TGTGCCAGCAGCCCTACAGGGGGCGCAACAGATACGCAGTATTTT. Translated: CASSPTGGATDTQYF.

V usage is TRBV29-1 and J usage is TRBJ2-3, with a tentative D call TRBD1 (5 bases). This CDR3 region has 14 residues. V was shortened by 7 bases and J by 2 bases, with 16 bases between the two germline ends. Germline V gene data show CDR1 as SQVTM and CDR2 as ANQGSEA. The CDR3 reads CSALKGFATDTQYF. CDR3 sequence (DNA): TGCAGCGCCCTTAAGGGGTTCGCCACAGATACGCAGTATTTT.

The chain joins TRBV5-1 to TRBJ2-5, with a tentative D call TRBD1 (5 bases). The CDR3 is made up of 14 amino acids. Germline V gene sequence: CDR1 SGHRS, CDR2 YFSETQ. V shed 2 bases and J shed 4 bases, with 12 bases lying between them. The DNA for the CDR3 is TGCGCCAGCAGCTTTTTAGGGGTGGGAGAGACCCAGTACTTC. It is translated as CASSFLGVGETQYF. Together with reference TRBV5-1 and TRBJ2-5, the CDR3 gives the full variable domain: KAGVTQTPRYLIKTRGQQVTLSCSPISGHRSVSWYQQTPGQGLQFLFEYFSETQRNKGNFPGRFSGRQFSNSRSEMNVSTLELGDSALYLCASSFLGVGETQYFGPGTRLLVL.

The rearrangement joins TRBV7-9 to TRBJ2-7; the D gene could be TRBD1 or TRBD2 (5 bases each). V lost 0 bases and J 7 bases, leaving 25 bases between the germline ends. Germline CDR1 reads SEHNR; CDR2 reads FQNEAQ (reference sequence). This CDR3 has 18 amino acids. The CDR3 sequence: CASSLATGTRGASWEQYF. Written as DNA, the CDR3 is TGTGCCAGCAGCTTAGCAACGGGTACTAGAGGGGCATCGTGGGAGCAGTACTTC.

This clone was counted once. The chain's CDR3 is CASSLIPATSASYNEQFF. As DNA, the CDR3 is TGTGCCAGCAGCTTAATACCCGCGACTAGCGCCTCCTACAATGAGCAGTTCTTC. The chain combines TRBV7-3 with TRBJ2-1, with TRBD2 matching 8 bases. Germline V gives CDR1 SGHTA, CDR2 FQGTGA. This CDR3 has 18 amino acids. With 1 base clipped from V and 0 bases from J, the junction kept 8 bases outside the gene matches.

A note on this clone: Other nucleotide sequences from this sample produce the same CDR3. The CDR3 region is CASSQTGPYGYTF. DNA of the CDR3: TGTGCCAGCAGTCAGACAGGCCCCTATGGCTACACCTTC. The chain is built from TRBV2 and TRBJ1-2, with a possible D match to TRBD1 (6 bases). The CDR3 consists of 13 residues. CDR1 is SNHLY, CDR2 FYNNEI, per germline. Trimming took off 5 bases at V and 4 bases at J, with 11 bases between the two ends.

The J gene is TRBJ2-6, the V gene TRBV18; D is unclear. V shed 0 bases and J shed 0 bases, with 15 bases lying between them. Germline CDR1 and CDR2: KGHSH and LQKENI. The CDR3 is 19 residues long. As DNA, the CDR3 is TGTGCCAGCTCACCACCGTCCTCGGCAGGCCACTCTGGGGCCAACGTCCTGACTTTC. This codes for CASSPPSSAGHSGANVLTF. The whole variable domain, remainder taken from reference TRBV18 and TRBJ2-6, is NAGVMQNPRHLVRRRGQEARLRCSPMKGHSHVYWYRQLPEEGLKFMVYLQKENIIDESGMPKERFSAEFPKEGPSILRIQQVVRGDSAAYFCASSPPSSAGHSGANVLTFGAGSRLTVL.

The rearrangement uses TRBV7-9 and TRBJ2-7, with TRBD1 as a possible D gene (6 bases). The CDR3 has 14 amino acids. Trimming stripped 5 bases from V and 3 bases from J, with 14 bases between. Germline assignment: CDR1 SEHNR and CDR2 FQNEAQ (reference sequence). In DNA form, the CDR3 reads TGTGCCAGCAGCGTAGGGGGTCCGGGCTACGAGCAGTACTTC. Translating gives CASSVGGPGYEQYF.